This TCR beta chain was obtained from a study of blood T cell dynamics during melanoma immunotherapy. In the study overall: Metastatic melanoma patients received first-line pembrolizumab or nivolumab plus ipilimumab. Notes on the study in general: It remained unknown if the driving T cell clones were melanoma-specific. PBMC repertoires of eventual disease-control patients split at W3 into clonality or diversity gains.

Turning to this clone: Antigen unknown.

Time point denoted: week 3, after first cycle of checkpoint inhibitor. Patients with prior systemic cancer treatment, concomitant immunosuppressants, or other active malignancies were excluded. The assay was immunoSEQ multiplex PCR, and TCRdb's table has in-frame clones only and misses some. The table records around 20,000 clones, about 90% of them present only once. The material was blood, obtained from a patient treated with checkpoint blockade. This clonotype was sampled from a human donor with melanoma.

The DNA of the CDR3 is TGTGCCAGCACCCGAAGTGGGGGGCTGGACTATGGCTACACCTTC. It encodes CASTRSGGLDYGYTF. The V call is TRBV11-2, the J call TRBJ1-2; the D gene is possibly TRBD1 (6 bases). This CDR3 has 15 residues. V gave up 7 bases and J gave up 3 bases, with 18 bases separating them. Germline V lookup: CDR1 SGHAT, CDR2 FQNNGV.